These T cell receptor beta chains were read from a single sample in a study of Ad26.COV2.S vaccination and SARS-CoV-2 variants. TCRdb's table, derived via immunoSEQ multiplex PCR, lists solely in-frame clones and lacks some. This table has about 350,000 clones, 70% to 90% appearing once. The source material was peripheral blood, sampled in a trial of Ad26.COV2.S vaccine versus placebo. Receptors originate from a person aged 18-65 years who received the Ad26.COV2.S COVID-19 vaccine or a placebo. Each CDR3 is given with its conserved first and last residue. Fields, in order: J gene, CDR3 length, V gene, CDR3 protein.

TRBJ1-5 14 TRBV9 CASSRGMSNQPQHF
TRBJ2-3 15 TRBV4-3 CASSQAAGSTDTQYF
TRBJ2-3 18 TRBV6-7 CASSYRIAREGGADTQYF
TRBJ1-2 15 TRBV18 CASSPKQTENYGYTF
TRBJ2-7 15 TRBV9 CASSVGPQGAYEQYF
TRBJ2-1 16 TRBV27 CASSFFGTGMDNEQFF
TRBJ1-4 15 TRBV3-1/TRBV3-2 CASSLNTGGGEKLFF
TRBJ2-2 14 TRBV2 CASSDRGSTGELFF
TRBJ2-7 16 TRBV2 CASSARPSGDASEQYF
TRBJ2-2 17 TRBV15 CATSSPKGHSSTGELFF
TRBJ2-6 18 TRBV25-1 CASSEWGRGDSGANVLTF
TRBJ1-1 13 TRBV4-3 CASSQGQNTEAFF
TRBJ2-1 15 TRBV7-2 CASSLDRGAYNEQFF
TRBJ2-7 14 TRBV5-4 CASSSAPNSYEQYF
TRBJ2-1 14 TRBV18 CASSPRLAGDEQFF
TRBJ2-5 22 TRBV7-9 CASTSVGNLNLMGRDSGKTQYF
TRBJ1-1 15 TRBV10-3 CAISESIQGNTEAFF
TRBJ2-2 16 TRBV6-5 CASSYRGTPNTGELFF
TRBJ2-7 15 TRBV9 CASSVATGGTYEQYF
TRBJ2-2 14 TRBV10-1 CASSITGASGELFF
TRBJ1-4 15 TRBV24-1 CATSDFRDENEKLFF
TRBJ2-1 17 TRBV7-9 CASSPGAGGVSFHEQFF
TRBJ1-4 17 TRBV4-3 CASSQDMGGTANEKLFF
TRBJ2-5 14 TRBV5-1 CASSSGSHQETQYF
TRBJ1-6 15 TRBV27 CASSRGGSYNSPLHF
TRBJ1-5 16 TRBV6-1 CASSERPGVGNQPQHF
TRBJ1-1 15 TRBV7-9 CASSPTSIKLTEAFF
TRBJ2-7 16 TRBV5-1 CASSLAGLAGGYEQYF
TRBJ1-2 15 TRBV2 CASSLQVQGSDGYTF
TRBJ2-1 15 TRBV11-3 CASSLLAGGRNEQFF
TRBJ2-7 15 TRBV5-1 CASSFTSGSPYEQYF